This passage covers 30 T cell receptor beta chains from one sample sequenced in a study of T cell responses to AZD1222 COVID-19 vaccine. The method was immunoSEQ multiplex PCR; TCRdb's version includes in-frame clones alone and lacks a portion of them. The sample lists 130,000 to 150,000 clones; around nine tenths were seen once. Specimen: peripheral blood, collected on day 0 of AZD1222 vaccination. These receptors were obtained from an adult in good health.

In nucleotides, the CDR3 is TGTGCCAGCAGGGCATTAGAGTTTGGAAGGAATCAGCCCCAGCATTTT. It translates to CASRALEFGRNQPQHF. The rearrangement links TRBV28 to TRBJ1-5, with no clear D. Germline V gives CDR1 MDHEN, CDR2 SYDVKM. V was trimmed by 6 bases and J by 4 bases, leaving 19 bases between them. CDR3 length: 16 amino acids.

This clone is a singleton in its sample. CDR3 loop: CASRDRNNSPLHF. CDR3 DNA: TGTGCCAGCAGGGACCGTAATAATTCACCCCTCCACTTT. The genes are TRBV2 and TRBJ1-6; no reliable D call. Trimming took 6 bases from V and 5 from J, leaving 8 bases between them. The CDR3 has 13 residues. The V gene's germline CDR1 is SNHLY and CDR2 FYNNEI.

The chain recombines TRBV7-6 with TRBJ2-1, with a weak D call TRBD1 (6 bases). The CDR3 consists of 16 residues. V was pared by 5 bases and J by 0 bases, with 14 bases between. Germline-derived CDR1 and CDR2 are SGHVS and FNYEAQ. DNA for the CDR3: TGTGCCAGCAGCGTAAGGACAGACAGCTCCTACAATGAGCAGTTCTTC. This sequence encodes CASSVRTDSSYNEQFF.

The V call is TRBV10-3, the J call TRBJ1-1; TRBD1 might be the D (5 bases). The CDR3 length is 15 residues. Trimming removed 5 bases at V and 3 bases at J, with 16 bases between. CDR1 ENHRY and CDR2 SYGVKD come from the germline V gene. CDR3 sequence (DNA): TGTGCCATCAGTCTAAGTAAGGGGTCGGACACTGAAGCTTTCTTT. It yields the protein CAISLSKGSDTEAFF.

The rearrangement uses TRBV3-1 (or the pseudogene TRBV3-2) and TRBJ1-6; D might be TRBD1 (5 bases). This CDR3 comprises 13 residues. CDR1 LGHDT and CDR2 YNNKEL come from the germline V gene (reference sequence). V lost 3 bases to trimming and J lost 10 bases, with 10 bases between them. The CDR3 loop is CASSQERDSPLHF. Here the CDR3 DNA reads TGTGCCAGCAGCCAGGAGCGGGACTCACCCCTCCACTTT.

CDR3 coding DNA: TGCAGCGTTGGTGTCGGGTCCGCCGCTGGAAACACCATATATTTT. Its translation: CSVGVGSAAGNTIYF. The V and J genes are TRBV29-1 and TRBJ1-3; D remains unclear. Germline assignment: CDR1 SQVTM and CDR2 ANQGSEA. The CDR3 loop spans 15 amino acids. V was pared by 4 bases and J by 2 bases, with 15 bases between.

This sequence joins TRBV6-2 or TRBV6-3 and TRBJ2-1; no reliable D call. The CDR3 totals 15 residues. CDR1 and CDR2 (germline): MNHEY, SVGEGT. V was clipped by 2 bases and J by 4 bases, with 12 bases between them. CDR3 sequence: CASSYPVRNYNEQFF. In DNA, the CDR3 is TGTGCCAGCAGTTACCCGGTCAGGAATTACAATGAGCAGTTCTTC.

The table lists this clone with a count of one. The chain carries TRBV7-2 and TRBJ1-3; D is undetermined. The CDR3 has 15 amino acids. Germline V CDR1 and CDR2: SGHTA, FQGNSA. Trimming removed 1 base at V and 0 bases at J, with 7 bases between. This chain's CDR3 is CASSLVPSSGNTIYF. The CDR3 bases are TGTGCCAGCAGCTTAGTCCCCAGCTCTGGAAACACCATATATTTT.

This chain uses TRBV10-3 with TRBJ1-5; possibly TRBD1 for D (5 bases). V dropped 5 bases and J dropped 11 bases, with 19 bases sitting between them. This CDR3 is 14 amino acids long. Germline CDR1 is ENHRY and CDR2 is SYGVKD. The CDR3 coding sequence is TGTGCCATCAGTCCCGATCGGGACGATAAGGCCCAGCATTTT. This codes for CAISPDRDDKAQHF.

V is TRBV7-2 and J is TRBJ2-7; TRBD1 aligns across 7 bases. This CDR3 contains 15 residues. Germline loops: CDR1 SGHTA, CDR2 FQGNSA. V shed 3 bases, J shed 4 bases, and the junction held 9 bases outside the gene matches. CDR3 loop: CASSFYTGTEYEQYF. CDR3 sequence (DNA): TGTGCCAGCAGCTTCTATACCGGGACAGAGTACGAGCAGTACTTC. The full variable domain, in which reference TRBV7-2 and TRBJ2-7 provide the parts outside the CDR3, is GAGVSQSPSNKVTEKGKDVELRCDPISGHTALYWYRQSLGQGLEFLIYFQGNSAPDKSGLPSDRFSAERTGGSVSTLTIQRTQQEDSAVYLCASSFYTGTEYEQYFGPGTRLTVT.

The chain links TRBV9 to TRBJ2-1; TRBD2 matches 13 bases. Germline V gives CDR1 SGDLS, CDR2 YYNGEE. V gave up 4 bases and J gave up 9 bases; unmatched junction bases: 10. This CDR3 region has 16 residues. Here the CDR3 reads CASSPRTSGRDVEQFF. The CDR3 region has the DNA TGTGCCAGCAGCCCCCGGACTAGCGGGAGAGATGTTGAGCAGTTCTTC.

This sequence joins TRBV5-1 and TRBJ2-3; 10 bases match TRBD2. V lost 8 bases, J lost 9 bases, and 12 bases stayed unmatched. From germline, CDR1 is SGHRS and CDR2 YFSETQ. The CDR3 is 14 residues long. The chain's CDR3 is CASKGLAGDMTQYF. Here the CDR3 DNA reads TGCGCCAGTAAGGGGCTAGCGGGAGATATGACGCAGTATTTT.

The chain is built from TRBV29-1 and TRBJ1-1; D gene ambiguous. CDR3 length equals 13 residues. The germline gives CDR1 SQVTM, CDR2 ANQGSEA. The V end lost 7 bases, the J end lost 0 bases, and 12 bases lay between the germline ends. CDR3 in DNA: TGCAGCGGTAAGCCTCTAATGAACACTGAAGCTTTCTTT. Protein sequence: CSGKPLMNTEAFF.

This clone was detected once. CDR3 bases: TGTGCCAGCAGCCTGACTAGCACAGATACGCAGTATTTT. The encoded protein is CASSLTSTDTQYF. V gene TRBV11-3 combines with J gene TRBJ2-3; D not resolved. The V and J ends lost 5 bases and 0 bases respectively, with 6 bases between them. Germline CDR1 and CDR2: SGHNT and YENEEA. CDR3 length equals 13 residues.

This chain joins TRBV6-5 and TRBJ1-4; unclear D gene. Germline CDR1 MNHEY, CDR2 SVGAGI. The ends were cut back, 5 bases at V and 8 bases at J, with 12 bases in the middle. The CDR3 length is 13 residues. CDR3 in amino acids: CASSPLLREKLFF. DNA of the CDR3: TGTGCCAGCAGTCCCCTTCTCCGGGAAAAACTGTTTTTT.

V usage is TRBV9 and J usage is TRBJ1-1; no clear D gene. V was cut by 3 bases and J by 7 bases, with 16 bases left in between. Germline CDR1 SGDLS, CDR2 YYNGEE. CDR3 length: 14 amino acids. The CDR3 sequence is CASSGRAHLSEAFF. CDR3 bases: TGTGCCAGCAGCGGCCGAGCCCACCTCAGTGAAGCTTTCTTT.

CDR3 coding DNA: TGCGCCAGCAGCCAAGATATATCAGATACGCAGTATTTT. Its protein product is CASSQDISDTQYF. The J gene is TRBJ2-3, the V gene TRBV4-1; D call uncertain. The CDR3 has 13 amino acids. CDR1 and CDR2 from the germline V gene are MGHRA and YSYEKL. V dropped 0 bases and J dropped 4 bases, with 5 bases sitting between them.

This clone was seen only once. The chain carries TRBV5-1 and TRBJ2-7; tentatively, D is TRBD1 or TRBD2 (5 bases each). The CDR3 is made up of 14 amino acids. V lost 4 bases, J lost 2 bases, and 13 bases lay in between. Germline values: CDR1 SGHRS, CDR2 YFSETQ. The CDR3 reads CASSAPGLAYEQYF. The CDR3 DNA reads as TGCGCCAGCAGCGCTCCGGGGCTTGCCTACGAGCAGTACTTC.

The V and J genes are TRBV5-6 and TRBJ2-7; 12 nucleotides agree with TRBD1. The V segment lost 3 bases and the J segment 7 bases; nucleotides outside the gene matches: 5. CDR3 length equals 14 residues. The germline V gene has CDR1 SGHDT and CDR2 YYEEEE. In DNA, the CDR3 is TGTGCCAGCAGCTACGGGACAGGGGGCTATGAGCAGTACTTC. Protein sequence: CASSYGTGGYEQYF.

The V and J genes are TRBV6-4 and TRBJ1-2; D is unclear. V was trimmed by 8 bases and J by 2 bases, leaving 15 bases between them. The CDR3 is 14 amino acids. Germline CDR1 and CDR2: MRHNA and SNTAGT. Written as DNA, the CDR3 is TGTGCCAGCTCTCAGGAGGGTTCCAACTATGGCTACACCTTC. Protein: CASSQEGSNYGYTF.

The CDR3 nucleotides are TGTGCCAGCAGTTCTACAGGGGCCCAGCCCCAGCATTTT. Encoded protein: CASSSTGAQPQHF. The chain has TRBV27 and TRBJ1-5, with 7 bases matching TRBD1. This CDR3 contains 13 residues. Trimming took 4 bases from V and 7 from J; bases not matched to a gene: 4. The germline V gene has CDR1 MNHEY and CDR2 SMNVEV (reference sequence).

V and J are TRBV11-2 and TRBJ1-3; D ambiguous. The germline V gene has CDR1 SGHAT and CDR2 FQNNGV. V lost 4 bases, J lost 1 base, and 8 bases lay in between. The CDR3 spans 14 residues. The CDR3 coding sequence is TGTGCCAGCAGCTCGCTGCGTTCTGGAAACACCATATATTTT. It codes for CASSSLRSGNTIYF.

In its sample, this clone was seen a few times. The chain recombines TRBV28 with TRBJ1-2, with a tentative D call TRBD1 (6 bases). This CDR3 spans 14 amino acids. The V end was cut by 3 bases, the J end by 8 bases, with 16 bases between. CDR1 and CDR2 (germline): MDHEN, SYDVKM. DNA of the CDR3: TGTGCCAGCAGTTTTTCAGGGGCGAGAAAAGGCTACACCTTC. This sequence encodes CASSFSGARKGYTF.

The V call is TRBV7-3, the J call TRBJ1-1; TRBD1 is a possible D gene (5 bases). The V end lost 4 bases, the J end lost 4 bases, and 13 bases lay between the germline ends. The CDR3 contains 14 residues. Germline CDR1 is SGHTA and CDR2 is FQGTGA. The CDR3 nucleotides read TGTGCCAGCAGCTCGGGAAACGGGGGCACTGAAGCTTTCTTT. Protein sequence: CASSSGNGGTEAFF. The whole variable domain, remainder taken from reference TRBV7-3 and TRBJ1-1, is GAGVSQTPSNKVTEKGKYVELRCDPISGHTALYWYRQSLGQGPEFLIYFQGTGAADDSGLPNDRFFAVRPEGSVSTLKIQRTERGDSAVYLCASSSGNGGTEAFFGQGTRLTVV.

This clone was counted once. The rearrangement joins TRBV4-1 to TRBJ2-1, with 11 nucleotides matching TRBD2. After removal of 6 bases from V and 0 bases from J, the junction contained 4 bases not matched to a gene. The germline CDR1 and CDR2 sequences are MGHRA and YSYEKL. This CDR3 spans 16 amino acids. This CDR3 reads CASSPSGRSSYNEQFF. CDR3 bases: TGCGCCAGCAGTCCTAGCGGGAGGAGCTCCTACAATGAGCAGTTCTTC.

The rearrangement joins TRBV5-4 to TRBJ2-3; 8 bases are shared with TRBD2. Germline V gene lookup returns CDR1 SGHNT and CDR2 YYREEE (reference sequence). The trim removed 6 bases at V and 6 bases at J, leaving 6 bases unmatched. This CDR3 is 13 amino acids long. This CDR3 reads CASTRGDGDTQYF. CDR3 DNA: TGTGCCAGCACGCGGGGGGACGGGGATACGCAGTATTTT.

The V gene is TRBV11-3, the J gene TRBJ2-2; TRBD1 agrees at 11 bases. This CDR3 is built from 16 residues. Losses at the gene ends were 3 bases for V and 0 bases for J; bases not matched to a gene: 0. The V gene's germline CDR1 is SGHNT and CDR2 YENEEA. The CDR3 loop reads CASSLGQGANTGELFF. CDR3 nucleotide sequence: TGTGCCAGCAGCTTGGGACAGGGGGCGAACACCGGGGAGCTGTTTTTT.

The chain couples TRBV21-1 to TRBJ1-5; the tabulated D call, TRBD1, remains unverified against the DNA. TRBV21-1 is described as a pseudogene. CDR3 length equals 17 residues. The CDR3 coding sequence is TGTGCCAGCACTACGACAGCTCCCCTATATAGCAATCAGCCCCAGCATTTT. Translating it yields CASTTTAPLYSNQPQHF.

This rearrangement joins TRBV10-3 to TRBJ2-1; 10 nucleotides align to TRBD2. Losses at the gene ends were 6 bases for V and 8 bases for J; bases not matched to a gene: 7. Germline V CDR1 and CDR2: ENHRY, SYGVKD. CDR3 length equals 14 residues. Here the CDR3 reads CAIRASGSKDEQFF. The CDR3 region has the DNA TGTGCCATCAGGGCTAGCGGGAGTAAGGATGAGCAGTTCTTC.

This chain uses TRBV6-6 with TRBJ1-1, with 7 bases that match TRBD1. This CDR3 comprises 13 residues. Trimming took 6 bases from V and 3 from J; bases not matched to a gene: 4. Germline CDR1 reads MNHNY; CDR2 reads SVGAGI (reference sequence). CDR3 region: CASSRTGDTEAFF. The CDR3 region has the DNA TGTGCCAGCAGCCGCACAGGGGACACTGAAGCTTTCTTT.